The following is a T cell receptor (beta chain) sequence with its context. This clonotype was counted only a few times. Which antigen it targets is not known. Base-call qualities are not available, and no considerably larger clone is one nucleotide away. The data were obtained in a study of blood T cells in healthy people across ages (dated by TCRdb to 2013 to 2016). Concerning the study at large: In model experiments, template switching captured roughly one uniquely barcoded TCR beta cDNA molecule for every two T cells. Donors of different ages were randomly distributed across sequencing lanes to avoid experimental bias. The study measured age-related changes in TCR beta repertoire diversity using deep sequencing normalized with unique cDNA molecular identifiers. Using the same blood draw, the study looked at two additional independent replicas of 1 million unique cDNA reads for two donors, one aged 18 to 29 and the other aged 80 or older. Four age groups were formed from the donors: young (average roughly 15 years), middle-aged (less than 40), aged (about 62) and long-lived (more than 75). What the authors observed across the whole study: Compared with the aged group, more naive CD4+ T cells, fewer expanded clones and increased TCR diversity were shown by the long-lived group, suggesting age selection. Observed TCR beta diversity correlated strongly with the percentage of naive T cells measured by flow cytometry. Estimates of total diversity based on one million sequenced T cells were regarded as lower bounds and as underestimates. Donor CMV infection status was unknown, potentially confounding age-related changes in expanded clonotypes. As age increased, observed TCR beta diversity per million T cells dropped in a roughly linear way, and a significant reduction was already evident by age about 40. Bulk unsorted PBMC profiling prevented conclusive comparison of naive and antigen-experienced compartments.

From a lookup of the germline V gene (reference sequence), CDR1 and CDR2 are DFQATT and SNEGSKA. Germline trimming: 8 bases from V, 8 bases from J; junction bases outside gene matches: 8. The CDR3 runs 13 amino acids, cysteine and phenylalanine included. Just CDR3 DNA is preserved here, 39 bases in frame from base 1. The donors were roughly 39 Caucasian individuals from Russia, aged roughly 6 to 100 years, who were systemically healthy. Each donor gave about 9.8 milliliters of peripheral blood, drawn into EDTA-treated Vacutainer tubes. Ficoll-Paque density-gradient centrifugation was used to isolate PBMCs, with at least 6 million obtained per sample. Total RNA was extracted from PBMCs with Trizol reagent, with at least 5.5 micrograms obtained per sample. For every donor, flow cytometry on a PBMC aliquot measured the percentage of naive CD45RAhigh/CD27high T cells. The method behind the library was 5' RACE. The reads were generated on an Illumina HiSeq 2500. A second about 7 to 12 cycle PCR used a sample-barcoded 5' primer and a J-beta primer mix. Each TCR beta cDNA molecule received a unique molecular identifier from a template-switch 5' adaptor carrying 12 random nucleotides. At least 3 million CDR3-containing paired-end reads were obtained from each sample. The Mint cDNA synthesis kit, primed by a TRBC-specific oligonucleotide, was used to synthesize first-strand cDNA from all RNA. All cDNA was treated with uracil-DNA glycosylase and then went through a first 18-cycle PCR with the universal primers M1SS and BC2_uni_R. Per the authors' processing: For normalization, 1 million high-quality reads, each with a distinct molecular identifier, were randomly selected from each sample. Instead of being binned into consensus sequences, reads that shared molecular identifiers were thrown out. CDR3 identification, clonotype clustering and error correction used MiTCR with a Q25 quality threshold and the strictest error-elimination algorithm. Lower-bound total TCR beta diversity was estimated with a nonparametric unseen species model using Euler transformation. TCRdb handled the public reads itself, with Q25 trimming in fastp and clone calling in MiXCR, and kept productive beta chains. Duplicate CDR3 protein sequences are folded into a single record with the most common DNA and genes. TCRdb, not the original authors, processed these V and J calls. The sample data list around 850,000 distinct CDR3 sequences, and 36% of these were observed just once. 10% to 15% of the sample belongs to the ten largest clones.

The source material was blood. This sequence uses TRBV20-1 and TRBJ2-3, with TRBD2 identical over 12 junction bases. This receptor was taken from a man younger than 30 in good health. The CDR3 has the sequence CSTPGLAGRTQYF. The sequenced DNA: TGCAGTACACCGGGACTAGCGGGTCGTACGCAGTATTTT.